Listed below are T cell receptor beta chains from one sample, sequenced in a study of blood T cell repertoires in COVID-19. Some clones are missing from TCRdb's copy, which holds only in-frame ones; the method was immunoSEQ multiplex PCR. Among about 380,000 clones listed, around 89% were seen once. The specimen was PBMCs or T cells enriched from blood (not recorded which). The receptor set was obtained from a woman aged 18 to 35 who had recovered from COVID-19. The conserved cysteine and the conserved F or W are not part of the CDR3 here. A clone size is listed for some rows: how often the clone was seen (once, few, many), or a class if it is expanded.

CDR3aa,abundance,j_gene,v_gene
ASSPPREDTEAF,-,TRBJ1-1,TRBV18
ASSQEGTGAGEQY,-,TRBJ2-7,TRBV4-1
SASTGVEQETQY,-,TRBJ2-5,TRBV20-1
ASSVDGTDFFYEQY,-,TRBJ2-7,TRBV19
ASSVWTGRNEKLF,-,TRBJ1-4,TRBV2
ASSQEAPGQGSYEQY,-,TRBJ2-7,TRBV4-3
ASRGRLNSYEQY,-,TRBJ2-7,TRBV2
ASSHPRQGALDEQF,-,TRBJ2-1,TRBV3-1/TRBV3-2
SVEDLGGAYNEQF,-,TRBJ2-1,TRBV29-1
ASSLSGQGSFHEQY,-,TRBJ2-7,TRBV27
ASSQQGSGNTIY,-,TRBJ1-3,TRBV3-1/TRBV3-2
ASSFLLTGNDNQPQH,-,TRBJ1-5,TRBV5-4
ARRQIRVGTDTQY,once,TRBJ2-3,TRBV19
ASSLGGLGEQY,-,TRBJ2-7,TRBV12-3/TRBV12-4
ASSSLDRDSEAF,-,TRBJ1-1,TRBV6-5
ASSITGLKKAF,-,TRBJ1-1,TRBV19
ASSELSGRFQETQY,-,TRBJ2-5,TRBV5-4
ASSLVLGAYRGYT,-,TRBJ1-2,TRBV5-8
ASSLGGYEQY,-,TRBJ2-7,TRBV3-1/TRBV3-2
ASSPDRQETQY,-,TRBJ2-5,TRBV12-3/TRBV12-4
SVWNPRKGARETQY,-,TRBJ2-5,TRBV29-1
ASSQGDSPLH,-,TRBJ1-6,TRBV4-2
ASSLVGTAHSNYGYT,-,TRBJ1-2,TRBV7-9
ASSWKIGTGGVLTEAF,-,TRBJ1-1,TRBV7-9
ASSGPDLNTEAF,-,TRBJ1-1,TRBV9
ASSQVTSGGRAEQY,-,TRBJ2-7,TRBV4-1
ASSESLGVNEQY,few,TRBJ2-7,TRBV10-1
SARTPNTEAF,-,TRBJ1-1,TRBV29-1
ASSADRVISQPQH,-,TRBJ1-5,TRBV2
ASSQDPPGFNEKLF,once,TRBJ1-4,TRBV4-2
ASSLLAGEKDSPLH,-,TRBJ1-6,TRBV5-8
ASSLGRDASYEQY,-,TRBJ2-7,TRBV11-3
ASSPGLAGVQETQY,-,TRBJ2-5,TRBV7-9
ASSLFFPSFGTGDGYT,-,TRBJ1-2,TRBV28
ASSLGASAADTQY,-,TRBJ2-3,TRBV5-4
ASSLAVGLRAETQY,few,TRBJ2-5,TRBV11-2
ASSWDITEAF,-,TRBJ1-1,TRBV5-1
ASSVFQGDSYNEQF,once,TRBJ2-1,TRBV9
ASTQALQSYEQY,-,TRBJ2-7,TRBV6-5
ASSLKLGGETQY,-,TRBJ2-5,TRBV27
ASSLLLGEEDTQY,-,TRBJ2-3,TRBV7-8
ASSYSPGGSTDTQY,-,TRBJ2-3,TRBV6-5
ASSSRLGVNNEQF,-,TRBJ2-1,TRBV7-9
ASRALALDLENTIY,-,TRBJ1-3,TRBV2
ASNQDGGTDTQY,-,TRBJ2-3,TRBV4-3
ASIGVMKGEQY,-,TRBJ2-7,TRBV25-1
ASSLGTGGVYVEQY,-,TRBJ2-7,TRBV5-4
ASSPWGLAGGNDEQY,-,TRBJ2-7,TRBV2
ASRGTGKGAGELF,-,TRBJ2-2,TRBV25-1
ASSRATSASDTQY,-,TRBJ2-3,TRBV3-1/TRBV3-2
ASSEVGRATEKLF,-,TRBJ1-4,TRBV2
SVVTGLSNTEAF,-,TRBJ1-1,TRBV29-1
ASRSGGDGYT,once,TRBJ1-2,TRBV28
ASSQGLREGEKLF,-,TRBJ1-4,TRBV4-3
SVSSPGGRSEKLF,-,TRBJ1-4,TRBV29-1
ASSQDGLHQETQY,-,TRBJ2-5,TRBV3-1/TRBV3-2
ASSEGGSIYTQY,once,TRBJ2-3,TRBV10-1
ASSLGTGAQPQH,-,TRBJ1-5,TRBV5-5